This entry features one TCR beta chain sequence. The antigen is undetermined. This CDR3 has 22 residues. The ends were cut back, 2 bases at V and 1 base at J, with 32 bases in the middle. Germline V CDR1 and CDR2: SGHDN, FVKESK. The source of the sample is a study of cytomegalovirus exposure and HLA in healthy donors. In the study overall: For the approximately 420 genotyped donors, around 76% fell within the Caucasian-associated ancestry cluster. Study-wide findings and caveats: Presence/absence analyses treated sequencing depth as roughly uniform across donors. There were 150 to 200 TCR beta chains listed as cytomegalovirus-associated.

The study ran its PCR with 60 Vbeta and 13 Jbeta primers. Authors' methods: Roughly 81 million unique TCR beta chains, 9 million to 12 million shared, were counted in a later analysis. This table comes from immunoSEQ multiplex PCR, and its TCRdb copy is limited to in-frame clones, with some not included. V, J and clone size reflect that table, while D and trimming were determined from the DNA. Of roughly 170,000 clones in the sample, roughly 80% were seen once. The rearrangement joins TRBV14 to TRBJ1-1; a possible D gene is TRBD1 (5 bases). The sequence was collected from a man aged 18 to 30 in good health and CMV-seronegative. Source material: PBMCs. CDR3 bases: TGTGCCAGCAGCCAAACTCTACCCAGGGCTCGAGTAACTTCGTCGCCGAACACTGAAGCTTTCTTT. Its translation: CASSQTLPRARVTSSPNTEAFF. The whole variable domain, remainder taken from reference TRBV14 and TRBJ1-1, is EAGVTQFPSHSVIEKGQTVTLRCDPISGHDNLYWYRRVMGKEIKFLLHFVKESKQDESGMPNNRFLAERTGGTYSTLKVQPAELEDSGVYFCASSQTLPRARVTSSPNTEAFFGQGTRLTVV.